The clone carrying this TCR beta chain showed up just a few times. Its antigen is not known. V lost 2 bases and J 1 base, leaving 24 bases between the germline ends. CDR3 size: 19 residues. Germline values: CDR1 DFQATT, CDR2 SNEGSKA (reference sequence). RNA transcripts gave rise to amplified TCR beta CDR3 regions. First-round RT-PCR with HTBI primers amplified the TCR CDR3 region. A single record per CDR3 protein comes from TCRdb applying MiXCR to the multiplex PCR reads. The data hold roughly 200,000 distinct CDR3 sequences, with approximately 20% observed a single time. The data were obtained in a study of T cells in Graves' hyperthyroidism and ophthalmopathy. Study results and limitations: A model of 13 V-J pairs discriminated ophthalmopathy from stable hyperthyroidism.

Patients aged 18 to 65 had newly diagnosed hyperthyroidism lasting under 2 months. The TCR was taken from a man aged 40-50 years with Graves' hyperthyroidism. The chain couples TRBV20-1 to TRBJ1-5; D is unresolved. The sequenced sample consisted of blood. CDR3: CSARPARGLASGSNQPQHF. In nucleotides, the CDR3 is TGCAGTGCTAGACCAGCCCGAGGGCTGGCCTCTGGGAGCAATCAGCCCCAGCATTTT.